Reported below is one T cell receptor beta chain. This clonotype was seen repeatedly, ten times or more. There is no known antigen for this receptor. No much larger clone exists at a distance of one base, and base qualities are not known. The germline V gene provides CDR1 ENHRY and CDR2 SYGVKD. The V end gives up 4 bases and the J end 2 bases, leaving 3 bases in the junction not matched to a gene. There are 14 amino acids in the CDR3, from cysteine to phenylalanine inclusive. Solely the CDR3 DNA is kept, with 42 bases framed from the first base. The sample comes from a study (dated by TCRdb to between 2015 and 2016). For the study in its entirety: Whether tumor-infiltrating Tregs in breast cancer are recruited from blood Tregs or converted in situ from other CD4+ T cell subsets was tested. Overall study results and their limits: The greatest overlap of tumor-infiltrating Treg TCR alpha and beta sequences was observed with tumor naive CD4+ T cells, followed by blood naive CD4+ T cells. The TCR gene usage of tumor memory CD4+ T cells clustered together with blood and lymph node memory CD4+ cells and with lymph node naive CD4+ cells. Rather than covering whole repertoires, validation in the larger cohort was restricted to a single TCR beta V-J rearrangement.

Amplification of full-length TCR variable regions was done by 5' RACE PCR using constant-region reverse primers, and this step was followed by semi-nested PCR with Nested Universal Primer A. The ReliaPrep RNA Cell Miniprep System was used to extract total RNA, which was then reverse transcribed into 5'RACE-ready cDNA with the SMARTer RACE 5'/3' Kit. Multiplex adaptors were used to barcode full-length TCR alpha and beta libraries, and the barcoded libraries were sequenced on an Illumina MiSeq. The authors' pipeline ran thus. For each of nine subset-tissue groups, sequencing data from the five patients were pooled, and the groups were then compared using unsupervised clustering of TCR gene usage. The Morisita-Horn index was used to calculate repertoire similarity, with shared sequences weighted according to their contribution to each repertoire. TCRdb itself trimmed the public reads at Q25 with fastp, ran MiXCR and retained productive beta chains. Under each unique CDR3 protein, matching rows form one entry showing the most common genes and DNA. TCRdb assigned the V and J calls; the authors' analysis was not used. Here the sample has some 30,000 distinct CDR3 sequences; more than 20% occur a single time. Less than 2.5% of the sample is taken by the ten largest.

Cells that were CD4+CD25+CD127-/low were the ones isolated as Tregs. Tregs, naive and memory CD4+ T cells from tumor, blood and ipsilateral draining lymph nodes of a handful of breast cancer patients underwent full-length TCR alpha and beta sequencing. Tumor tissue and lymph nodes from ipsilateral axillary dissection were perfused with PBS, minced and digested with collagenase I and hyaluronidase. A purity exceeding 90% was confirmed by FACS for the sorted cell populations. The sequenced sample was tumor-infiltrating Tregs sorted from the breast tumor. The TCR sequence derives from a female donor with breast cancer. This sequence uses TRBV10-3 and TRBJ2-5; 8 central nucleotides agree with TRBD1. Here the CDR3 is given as CAISGTGSQETQYF. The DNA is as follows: TGTGCCATCAGTGGGACAGGGAGTCAAGAGACCCAGTACTTC.